The 24 T cell receptor beta chains below come from one sample, sequenced in a study of T-cell reconstitution after alpha-beta-depleted transplantation in children. Preparing the TCRbeta library involved the use of unique molecular identifiers. TCRdb reanalysed the PCR reads using MiXCR and keeps one entry per CDR3 protein. The table lists roughly 300,000 distinct CDR3 sequences, 10% of them singletons. The source material was PBMCs from the stem cell graft donor, sampled from the stem cell graft. Every receptor here comes from a human donor who donated a stem cell graft to a child with acute lymphoblastic leukemia.

The rearrangement links TRBV5-1 to TRBJ2-2, with D perhaps given as TRBD1 or TRBD2 (5 bases each). The CDR3 has 17 residues. With 1 base removed from V and 3 bases from J, the gap between germline ends came to 16 bases. The germline V gene encodes CDR1 SGHRS and CDR2 YFSETQ. CDR3 sequence: CASSLRGDVGDTGELFF. Here the CDR3 DNA reads TGCGCCAGCAGCTTGCGTGGGGACGTTGGGGACACCGGGGAGCTGTTTTTT.

This chain links TRBV5-5 with TRBJ2-1; 8 positions match TRBD2. The CDR3 has 16 residues. Looked up from germline, CDR1 is SGHKS and CDR2 is YYEKEE (reference sequence). With 4 bases clipped from V and 8 bases from J, the junction kept 14 bases outside the gene matches. Here the CDR3 reads CASSPGPSGRGYEQFF. The DNA of the CDR3 is TGTGCCAGCAGCCCGGGTCCCAGCGGGAGAGGTTATGAGCAGTTCTTC. Using reference TRBV5-5 and TRBJ2-1 for the parts outside the CDR3, the full variable domain is DAGVTQSPTHLIKTRGQQVTLRCSPISGHKSVSWYQQVLGQGPQFIFQYYEKEERGRGNFPDRFSARQFPNYSSELNVNALLLGDSALYLCASSPGPSGRGYEQFFGPGTRLTVL.

This clonotype showed up many times. The chain links TRBV7-2 to TRBJ2-1; 10 nucleotides agree with TRBD1. The CDR3 spans 16 residues. Unmatched junction bases numbered 11, after V lost 5 bases and J lost 7 bases. Germline CDR1 reads SGHTA; CDR2 reads FQGNSA. CDR3 protein: CASSLDRGRLGNEQFF. The CDR3, as DNA: TGTGCCAGCAGCCTTGACAGGGGGCGGCTCGGTAATGAGCAGTTCTTC.

This clonotype has just one count. V and J are TRBV24-1 and TRBJ1-1, with 8 bases that match TRBD1. The ends lost 7 bases at V and 11 bases at J; junction bases unmatched: 8. CDR1 is KGHDR, CDR2 SFDVKD, per germline. The CDR3 consists of 12 residues. CDR3 nucleotide sequence: TGTGCCACCAGCAACAGGGGGGGTTACGCTTTCTTT. Translating it yields CATSNRGGYAFF.

This chain joins TRBV15 and TRBJ1-6; D is unresolved. CDR1 is LNHNV and CDR2 is YYDKDF in the germline V gene (reference sequence). Trimming removed 6 bases from V and 0 bases from J, with 15 bases in between. The CDR3 loop spans 17 amino acids. CDR3 amino acids: CATSGFPRSSYNSPLHF. The CDR3 DNA follows: TGTGCCACCAGTGGCTTCCCGAGGAGCTCCTATAATTCACCCCTCCACTTT.

A few counts support this clonotype. The junction and the germline gene differ at one end; a read error may be behind it. The chain links TRBV15 to TRBJ2-1; D gene uncertain. Germline loops: CDR1 LNHNV, CDR2 YYDKDF (reference sequence). The CDR3 contains 16 residues. The CDR3 sequence: CATSRDLQSSYNEQFF. The CDR3, as DNA: TGTGCCACCAGCCGAGACCTACAGAGCTCCTACAATGAGCAGTTCTTC.

The chain carries TRBV29-1 and TRBJ1-2; 9 bases are a match to TRBD1. V shed 6 bases, J shed 6 bases, and the junction held 5 bases outside the gene matches. CDR1 is SQVTM, CDR2 ANQGSEA, per germline. CDR3 size: 12 residues. DNA of the CDR3: TGCAGCGTATACAGGGGGCAGAATGGCTACACCTTC. Its translation: CSVYRGQNGYTF.

This clonotype was recorded many times. The CDR3 nucleotides are TGCAGTGCTAGAGCCCCAACAGGGGTCGGCACTGAAGCTTTCTTT. As protein: CSARAPTGVGTEAFF. The genes are TRBV20-1 and TRBJ1-1, with TRBD1 matching 7 bases. J gave up 4 bases and V 1 base, and 9 bases lay outside the gene matches. The CDR3 spans 15 residues. The germline gives CDR1 DFQATT, CDR2 SNEGSKA (reference sequence).

This CDR3 reads CASSLATDRRAPLHF. The CDR3 coding sequence is TGTGCCAGCAGCTTAGCCACGGACAGGCGCGCACCCCTCCACTTT. This sequence joins TRBV11-2 and TRBJ1-6, with 7 bases lining up with TRBD1. The CDR3 runs to 15 residues. Germline V lookup: CDR1 SGHAT, CDR2 FQNNGV. Trimming took 1 base from V and 11 from J; bases not matched to a gene: 8.

This clonotype was seen only a few times. This chain links TRBV29-1 with TRBJ2-3; the D is unclear. The V end was cut by 3 bases, the J end by 6 bases, with 13 bases between. Germline V gene data show CDR1 as SQVTM and CDR2 as ANQGSEA. The CDR3 has 13 residues. The CDR3, as DNA: TGCAGCGTTGACTTGGGTGTGATGGATACGCAGTATTTT. This codes for CSVDLGVMDTQYF.

The J gene is TRBJ2-3, the V gene TRBV11-2; 7 positions agree with TRBD1. This CDR3 spans 16 amino acids. Germline CDR1 reads SGHAT; CDR2 reads FQNNGV. Trimming at V came to 4 bases and at J to 2 bases, leaving 9 bases not matched to a gene. The chain's CDR3 is CASSYSWDSSTDTQYF. CDR3 coding DNA: TGTGCCAGCAGCTATTCCTGGGACAGCTCCACAGATACGCAGTATTTT.

J is TRBJ1-1 and V is TRBV12-3 or TRBV12-4; D remains ambiguous. The CDR3 loop spans 13 amino acids. Trimming shortened V by 5 bases and J by 5 bases, and 12 bases separated the two germline ends. This CDR3 is CASSLGDRTEAFF. The CDR3 DNA follows: TGTGCCAGCAGTCTCGGGGATAGGACTGAAGCTTTCTTT.

This clonotype was counted a few times. This chain links TRBV27 with TRBJ2-1; 8 nucleotides align to TRBD2. From germline, CDR1 is MNHEY and CDR2 SMNVEV (reference sequence). The length of the CDR3 is 18 residues. V was pared by 5 bases and J by 6 bases, with 18 bases of the junction left unmatched. CDR3 in amino acids: CASSPLNPGLVIGNEQFF. The DNA of the CDR3 is TGTGCCAGCAGTCCCCTCAACCCGGGACTAGTTATTGGCAATGAGCAGTTCTTC.

This clonotype has just a few counts. The chain couples TRBV5-1 to TRBJ2-5; the D gene is possibly TRBD2 (5 bases). Trimming pared 0 bases from V and 2 bases from J, leaving 8 bases between. Germline lookup yields CDR1 SGHRS and CDR2 YFSETQ. CDR3 length equals 14 residues. The CDR3 sequence is CASSLAAVQETQYF. CDR3 coding DNA: TGCGCCAGCAGCTTGGCAGCGGTACAAGAGACCCAGTACTTC. Complete variable domain (other parts from reference TRBV5-1 and TRBJ2-5): KAGVTQTPRYLIKTRGQQVTLSCSPISGHRSVSWYQQTPGQGLQFLFEYFSETQRNKGNFPGRFSGRQFSNSRSEMNVSTLELGDSALYLCASSLAAVQETQYFGPGTRLLVL.

The sample holds many counts of this clonotype. CDR3 sequence (DNA): TGTGCCAGCAGTCGGACAGCCCGAGGTTATGGCTACACCTTC. Encoded protein: CASSRTARGYGYTF. The chain links TRBV12-3 or TRBV12-4 to TRBJ1-2, with D possibly TRBD1 on 6 matching bases. There are 14 residues in the CDR3. The ends were cut back, 5 bases at V and 5 bases at J, with 15 bases in the middle.

V usage is TRBV5-5 and J usage is TRBJ2-3; no clear D gene. Trimming stripped 3 bases from V and 6 bases from J, with 14 bases between. This CDR3 spans 14 amino acids. Germline CDR1 and CDR2: SGHKS and YYEKEE (reference sequence). The CDR3 DNA sequence: TGTGCCAGCAGCTATAAACTTCGAACGGATACGCAGTATTTT. Amino acids: CASSYKLRTDTQYF.

This clonotype appeared a few times. V usage is TRBV20-1 and J usage is TRBJ2-7; D might be TRBD1 (8 bases). The CDR3 spans 13 residues. Germline CDR1 reads DFQATT; CDR2 reads SNEGSKA (reference sequence). V was trimmed by 5 bases and J by 3 bases, leaving 14 bases between them. In DNA, the CDR3 is TGCAGTGCTTCGGACAGGGAGGGCTACGAGCAGTACTTC. This gives the protein CSASDREGYEQYF.

This clonotype was observed many times. V usage is TRBV5-1 and J usage is TRBJ2-1; no clear D gene. CDR1 SGHRS and CDR2 YFSETQ come from the germline V gene. This CDR3 has 13 residues. Deletions cut 2 bases from V and 10 bases from J, with 13 bases between. This chain's CDR3 is CASSLDPLTEQFF. The CDR3 nucleotides are TGCGCCAGCAGCTTAGACCCCCTAACAGAGCAGTTCTTC.

This clonotype was observed a handful of times. Relative to the germline gene, one junction end is altered; a read error may explain this. This chain links TRBV6-1 with TRBJ1-3; D is ambiguous. Per germline, CDR1 MNHNS and CDR2 SASEGT. The CDR3 loop spans 15 amino acids. The CDR3 nucleotides read TGTGCCAGCAGTGAATCGGCCCCCTCTGTAAACACCATATATTTT. As protein: CASSESAPSVNTIYF.

This clonotype was seen only a few times. The genes are TRBV20-1 and TRBJ2-1, with 9 bases that match TRBD2. V lost 2 bases and J lost 1; bases outside the gene matches: 6. The germline CDR1 and CDR2 sequences are DFQATT and SNEGSKA (reference sequence). This CDR3 has 16 amino acids. CDR3 coding DNA: TGCAGTGCTAGATCCAGACTAGCGGCATCCTACAATGAGCAGTTCTTC. Translated, it gives CSARSRLAASYNEQFF.

In nucleotides, the CDR3 is TGTGCCAGCAGCCAAGACCCTCGGGGTGAGCAGTTCTTC. It codes for CASSQDPRGEQFF. The chain recombines TRBV3-1 with TRBJ2-1, with D possibly TRBD2 on 5 matching bases. Trimming removed 0 bases at V and 9 bases at J, with 9 bases between. In germline, CDR1 is LGHDT, CDR2 YNNKEL (reference sequence). The CDR3 is 13 residues long.

This sequence joins TRBV15 and TRBJ1-6; D is undetermined. With 0 bases removed from V and 7 bases from J, the gap between germline ends came to 19 bases. Germline V gene lookup returns CDR1 LNHNV and CDR2 YYDKDF (reference sequence). CDR3 size: 18 residues. This CDR3 reads CATSRDVPTGMGNSPLHF. CDR3 nucleotides: TGTGCCACCAGCAGAGATGTCCCGACGGGCATGGGGAATTCACCCCTCCACTTT.

This chain connects TRBV20-1 to TRBJ1-5; D remains ambiguous. The germline gives CDR1 DFQATT, CDR2 SNEGSKA (reference sequence). The CDR3 sequence is 12 residues long. Trimming stripped 1 base from V and 7 bases from J, with 8 bases between. CDR3 loop: CSARGTGQPQHF. CDR3 sequence (DNA): TGCAGTGCTAGAGGGACGGGGCAGCCCCAGCATTTT.

V usage is TRBV9 and J usage is TRBJ2-1; D uncertain. There are 15 residues in the CDR3. Trimming shortened V by 0 bases and J by 6 bases, and 13 bases separated the two germline ends. Germline V gives CDR1 SGDLS, CDR2 YYNGEE. The CDR3 is CASSVGVSLRNEQFF. CDR3 DNA: TGTGCCAGCAGCGTAGGGGTTAGTTTGCGCAATGAGCAGTTCTTC.